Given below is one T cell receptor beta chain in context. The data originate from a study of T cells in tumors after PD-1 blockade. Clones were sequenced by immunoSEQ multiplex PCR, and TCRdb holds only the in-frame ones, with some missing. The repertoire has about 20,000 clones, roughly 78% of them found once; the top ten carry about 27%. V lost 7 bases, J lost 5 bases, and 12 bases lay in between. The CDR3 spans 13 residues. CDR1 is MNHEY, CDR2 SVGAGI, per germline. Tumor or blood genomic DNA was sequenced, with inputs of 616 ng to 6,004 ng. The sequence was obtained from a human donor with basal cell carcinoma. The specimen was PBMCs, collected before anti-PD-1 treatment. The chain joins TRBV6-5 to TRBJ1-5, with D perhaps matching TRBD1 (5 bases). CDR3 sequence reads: CASTGGEHQPQHF. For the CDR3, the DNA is TGTGCCAGCACGGGAGGGGAACATCAGCCCCAGCATTTT.